These 22 T cell receptor beta chains share one sample of origin, sequenced in a study of identical twins. One entry per CDR3 protein, called by TCRdb with MiXCR from the 5' RACE reads. The sample carries a few hundred thousand distinct CDR3 sequences, approximately 5.9% recorded once. The sample was also reused in another study, on T cells expressing NK-cell markers.

The sequenced sample was CD8+ T cells sorted from blood. Receptor source: a woman aged 18-29 years in good health.

The chain joins TRBV7-2 to TRBJ2-7, with no clear D. This CDR3 is 13 amino acids long. Deletions cut 7 bases from V and 2 bases from J, with 12 bases between. Germline CDR1 SGHTA, CDR2 FQGNSA. CDR3 in amino acids: CASNSPATYEQYF. CDR3 coding DNA: TGTGCCAGCAACTCCCCAGCGACCTACGAGCAGTACTTC. The whole variable domain, remainder taken from reference TRBV7-2 and TRBJ2-7, is GAGVSQSPSNKVTEKGKDVELRCDPISGHTALYWYRQSLGQGLEFLIYFQGNSAPDKSGLPSDRFSAERTGGSVSTLTIQRTQQEDSAVYLCASNSPATYEQYFGPGTRLTVT.

The chain employs TRBV19 and TRBJ1-1; TRBD1 is a possible D gene (6 bases). This CDR3 comprises 13 residues. The V gene lost 7 bases and the J gene lost 4 bases, with 13 bases spanning the gap. Germline V gene data show CDR1 as LNHDA and CDR2 as SQIVND (reference sequence). As DNA, the CDR3 is TGTGCCAGTATGGGGGCAGGGGTCACTGAAGCTTTCTTT. Translated, it gives CASMGAGVTEAFF.

This clonotype has a count of ten or more. This rearrangement joins TRBV21-1 to TRBJ2-3. TRBV21-1 is listed as a pseudogene. This CDR3 spans 13 amino acids. For the CDR3, the DNA is TGTGCCAGCAGCATCTTGAGAAGAGATACGCAGTATTTT. It is translated as CASSILRRDTQYF.

The sample holds a few counts of this clonotype. V and J are TRBV6-2 or TRBV6-3 and TRBJ2-2; the D is unclear. Trimming removed 2 bases at V and 7 bases at J, with 8 bases between. The CDR3 length is 13 residues. The germline V gene encodes CDR1 MNHEY and CDR2 SVGEGT. CDR3 sequence: CASSYPVDGELFF. CDR3 nucleotide sequence: TGTGCCAGCAGTTACCCCGTGGACGGGGAGCTGTTTTTT.

This clonotype was found many times. The rearrangement links TRBV25-1 to TRBJ1-4; no reliable D call. Germline V CDR1 and CDR2: MGHDK, SYGVNS. The CDR3 is 13 residues long. V dropped 5 bases and J dropped 8 bases, with 12 bases sitting between them. The DNA of the CDR3 is TGTGCCAGCAGTCCAAGATTGGGCGAAAAACTGTTTTTT. It is translated as CASSPRLGEKLFF.

This clonotype was counted ten times or more. The V and J genes are TRBV7-9 and TRBJ2-7; D call uncertain. The CDR3 contains 9 residues. The ends were cut back, 5 bases at V and 6 bases at J, with 2 bases in the middle. CDR1 and CDR2 (germline): SEHNR, FQNEAQ (reference sequence). This chain's CDR3 is CASSPEQYF. CDR3 coding DNA: TGTGCCAGCAGCCCCGAGCAGTACTTC. The whole variable domain, filled in from reference TRBV7-9 and TRBJ2-7, reads DTGVSQNPRHKITKRGQNVTFRCDPISEHNRLYWYRQTLGQGPEFLTYFQNEAQLEKSRLLSDRFSAERPKGSFSTLEIQRTEQGDSAMYLCASSPEQYFGPGTRLTVT.

In its sample, this clonotype was seen many times. V gene TRBV15 combines with J gene TRBJ1-1; D gene unclear. This CDR3 is 15 amino acids long. The V gene's germline CDR1 is LNHNV and CDR2 YYDKDF (reference sequence). V dropped 1 base and J dropped 3 bases, with 12 bases sitting between them. CDR3 sequence reads: CATSRGRGMDTEAFF. The CDR3 coding sequence is TGTGCCACCAGCAGAGGAAGAGGAATGGACACTGAAGCTTTCTTT.

This clonotype showed up just a few times. The germline gene is not matched at one end of the junction; a read error may be the cause. The chain carries TRBV11-2 and TRBJ2-4; no firm D call. CDR3 length equals 11 residues. In germline, CDR1 is SGHAT, CDR2 FQNNGV. CDR3 residues: CASSFLGLVDF. CDR3 nucleotide sequence: TGTGCCAGCAGCTTCCTCGGCTTGGTGGACTTC.

Many counts were recorded for this clonotype. The gene calls are TRBV5-1 and TRBJ2-5; TRBD2 agrees at 8 bases. CDR3 length: 14 residues. From germline, CDR1 is SGHRS and CDR2 YFSETQ. The V and J ends lost 0 bases and 5 bases, in that order; junction bases with no gene match: 3. This CDR3 is CASSLETSEETQYF. CDR3 nucleotide sequence: TGCGCCAGCAGCTTGGAGACTAGCGAGGAGACCCAGTACTTC.

This clonotype was detected only a few times. The genes are TRBV30 and TRBJ2-7; unclear D gene. CDR3 size: 13 residues. The germline V gene encodes CDR1 GTSNPN and CDR2 SVGIG (reference sequence). The V gene lost 7 bases and the J gene lost 2 bases, with 15 bases spanning the gap. CDR3 region: CALLPVVPYEQYF. The CDR3 nucleotides read TGTGCCTTATTACCCGTAGTCCCCTACGAGCAGTACTTC.

The chain uses TRBV4-3 and TRBJ2-1; D is unclear. Trimming took 0 bases from V and 6 from J, leaving 12 bases between them. Germline V gene data show CDR1 as LGHNA and CDR2 as YSLEER. The CDR3 consists of 15 residues. Written as DNA, the CDR3 is TGCGCCAGCAGCCAAGACTCTCCATATAGCAATGAGCAGTTCTTC. Translated: CASSQDSPYSNEQFF.

This clonotype was seen ten or more times. This chain uses TRBV11-2 with TRBJ1-1, with D possibly being TRBD1 (5 bases). CDR1 is SGHAT, CDR2 FQNNGV, per germline. V was shortened by 2 bases and J by 2 bases, with 24 bases between the two germline ends. This CDR3 contains 19 residues. CDR3 loop: CASSLRGRLGTGDNTEAFF. The CDR3 nucleotides read TGTGCCAGCAGCTTAAGAGGCCGCTTAGGGACGGGAGATAACACTGAAGCTTTCTTT.

This clonotype occurred many times. The J gene is TRBJ2-5, the V gene TRBV6-1; D remains unclear. The CDR3 extends over 13 amino acids. The V and J ends lost 5 bases and 9 bases respectively, with 16 bases between them. Germline V lookup: CDR1 MNHNS, CDR2 SASEGT. CDR3 sequence (DNA): TGTGCCAGCAGTCCCGACATCGCCGGGCCCCAGTACTTC. Translated: CASSPDIAGPQYF.

The chain carries TRBV14 and TRBJ2-1; D is uncertain. This CDR3 is built from 12 residues. Trimming shortened V by 1 base and J by 10 bases, and 8 bases separated the two germline ends. CDR1 SGHDN and CDR2 FVKESK come from the germline V gene. CDR3 in amino acids: CASSQAFGEQFF. The DNA for the CDR3 is TGTGCCAGCAGCCAAGCGTTTGGCGAGCAGTTCTTC. Filled out from reference TRBV14 and TRBJ2-1, the complete variable domain reads EAGVTQFPSHSVIEKGQTVTLRCDPISGHDNLYWYRRVMGKEIKFLLHFVKESKQDESGMPNNRFLAERTGGTYSTLKVQPAELEDSGVYFCASSQAFGEQFFGPGTRLTVL.

The chain uses TRBV4-1 and TRBJ2-1, with D perhaps matching TRBD2 (5 bases). This CDR3 region has 14 residues. V dropped 0 bases and J dropped 6 bases, with 9 bases sitting between them. Germline values: CDR1 MGHRA, CDR2 YSYEKL. The CDR3 DNA is TGCGCCAGCAGCCAAGATCCCCGGGGCAATGAGCAGTTCTTC. Amino acid sequence: CASSQDPRGNEQFF.

CDR3 in amino acids: CASSGVAGATDTQYF. The CDR3 nucleotides are TGCGCCAGCAGCGGCGTAGCGGGGGCCACAGATACGCAGTATTTT. The rearrangement joins TRBV5-1 to TRBJ2-3, with TRBD2 identical over 9 bases. Germline assignment: CDR1 SGHRS and CDR2 YFSETQ. The ends lost 4 bases at V and 2 bases at J; junction bases unmatched: 5. The CDR3 is 15 amino acids.

This clonotype was picked up many times. This chain joins TRBV9 and TRBJ1-5, with D possibly TRBD1 on 5 matching bases. Trimming stripped 0 bases from V and 0 bases from J, with 7 bases between. The CDR3 extends over 15 amino acids. Germline V gene lookup returns CDR1 SGDLS and CDR2 YYNGEE. The CDR3 loop reads CASSVGQYSNQPQHF. CDR3 sequence (DNA): TGTGCCAGCAGCGTAGGACAGTATAGCAATCAGCCCCAGCATTTT. The full variable domain, with the rest looked up from reference TRBV9 and TRBJ1-5, is DSGVTQTPKHLITATGQRVTLRCSPRSGDLSVYWYQQSLDQGLQFLIQYYNGEERAKGNILERFSAQQFPDLHSELNLSSLELGDSALYFCASSVGQYSNQPQHFGDGTRLSIL.

This clonotype appeared many times. The chain recombines TRBV5-6 with TRBJ2-7; D gene ambiguous. This CDR3 comprises 13 residues. Trimming pared 0 bases from V and 6 bases from J, leaving 10 bases between. CDR1 and CDR2 from the germline V gene are SGHDT and YYEEEE. CDR3 region: CASSLGNSGEQYF. The CDR3 DNA follows: TGTGCCAGCAGCTTGGGGAATTCCGGCGAGCAGTACTTC.

This clonotype was found many times. The V gene is TRBV27, the J gene TRBJ1-5; TRBD1 might be the D (5 bases). The CDR3 has 13 amino acids. V dropped 5 bases and J dropped 7 bases, with 12 bases sitting between them. The germline V gene encodes CDR1 MNHEY and CDR2 SMNVEV (reference sequence). The CDR3 sequence: CASSTPGNQPQHF. The DNA of the CDR3 is TGTGCCAGCAGTACTCCAGGGAACCAGCCCCAGCATTTT.

This clonotype appeared a few times. This chain connects TRBV11-2 to TRBJ2-2, with 7 bases fitting TRBD1. Trimming removed 6 bases from V and 13 bases from J; junction bases left unmatched: 23. The CDR3 length is 17 residues. Germline V CDR1 and CDR2: SGHAT, FQNNGV. CDR3 bases: TGTGCCAGCAGTCGTATAGAATTAGACAGGGCCGCTTTCTCGCTGTTTTTT. Residues: CASSRIELDRAAFSLFF.

This clonotype was detected only a few times. The rearrangement joins TRBV21-1 to TRBJ2-3; the D call TRBD2 from the table was never checked on the DNA. TRBV21-1 is a pseudogene locus. The CDR3 totals 18 residues. CDR3 sequence: CASSKSKRGGITGDTQYF. CDR3 bases: TGTGCCAGCAGCAAGTCCAAGCGGGGGGGCATTACGGGAGATACGCAGTATTTT.

This clonotype was seen a handful of times. The chain is built from TRBV12-3 or TRBV12-4 and TRBJ1-1; 9 nucleotides match TRBD1. The J segment lost 1 base and the V segment lost 6 bases, leaving 12 bases of the junction unmatched. CDR3 length equals 17 residues. CDR3 in amino acids: CASSLSNRGRENTEAFF. In DNA, the CDR3 is TGTGCCAGCAGCCTATCAAACAGGGGGCGAGAGAACACTGAAGCTTTCTTT.